These T cell receptor beta chains were read from a single sample in a study of blood T cell repertoires in COVID-19. TCRdb keeps only in-frame clones here, not all; method: immunoSEQ multiplex PCR. The data show 65,000 to 90,000 clones, with 80% to 90% seen just once and 6.3% held by the top ten. Sequences were obtained from peripheral blood. These receptors came from a man aged 80 or over with COVID-19, enrolled during active disease. CDR3s include the opening cysteine and the closing phenylalanine or tryptophan. A D gene is named only where the DNA matches it firmly. Size tells how often a clone was seen (once, few, many) or the class of an expanded clone, and some rows leave it out.

len	abundance	v_gene	d_gene	j_gene	CDR3aa	CDR3nt
14	.	TRBV15	.	TRBJ2-7	CATSRDLSQTRQYF	TGTGCCACCAGCAGAGACCTCTCCCAGACTCGGCAGTACTTC
13	.	TRBV19	.	TRBJ2-2	CASHRGDTGEPFF	TGTGCCAGTCATCGGGGGGACACCGGGGAGCCGTTTTTT
14	.	TRBV9	TRBD1	TRBJ2-5	CASSVVAGGETQYF	TGTGCCAGCAGCGTAGTCGCAGGGGGAGAGACCCAGTACTTC
15	.	TRBV11-2	TRBD2	TRBJ2-1	CASSPTGGGRLEQFF	TGTGCCAGCAGCCCGACGGGCGGGGGGAGGTTGGAGCAGTTCTTC
15	.	TRBV20-1	TRBD1	TRBJ1-6	CSASGTGSYNSPLHF	TGCAGTGCTAGTGGGACAGGCTCCTATAATTCACCCCTCCACTTT
13	.	TRBV27	TRBD1	TRBJ2-7	CASSSHGTGEQYF	TGTGCCAGCAGTTCCCACGGGACAGGGGAGCAGTACTTC
13	.	TRBV6-5	TRBD1	TRBJ1-1	CASLAGGNTEAFF	TGTGCCAGCCTAGCAGGGGGGAACACTGAAGCTTTCTTT
14	once	TRBV24-1	TRBD1	TRBJ1-2	CATSQDRGVYGYTF	TGTGCCACCAGTCAGGACAGGGGGGTCTATGGCTACACCTTC
15	.	TRBV7-9	.	TRBJ1-3	CASTPVGLLGNTIYF	TGTGCCAGCACCCCTGTTGGGCTTTTGGGAAACACCATATATTTT
15	.	TRBV19	.	TRBJ1-6	CASSISLSYNSPLHF	TGTGCCAGTAGTATCTCCCTCTCCTATAATTCACCCCTCCACTTT
16	.	TRBV7-6	TRBD1	TRBJ1-6	CASSPRTGAYNSPLHF	TGTGCCAGCAGCCCCCGGACAGGCGCTTATAATTCACCCCTCCACTTT
14	.	TRBV3-1/TRBV3-2	.	TRBJ1-2	CASSQGAGNYGYTF	TGTGCCAGCAGCCAAGGTGCGGGGAACTATGGCTACACCTTC
12	.	TRBV18	TRBD1	TRBJ1-2	CASSPTGDGYTF	TGTGCCAGCTCACCGACAGGGGACGGCTACACCTTC
16	.	TRBV9	TRBD1	TRBJ1-6	CASSVAWDRESSPLHF	TGTGCCAGCAGCGTAGCTTGGGACAGGGAGAGCTCACCCCTCCACTTT
15	once	TRBV15	.	TRBJ2-1	CATSRQVSSYNEQFF	TGTGCCACCAGCAGACAGGTGAGCTCCTACAATGAGCAGTTCTTC
15	.	TRBV18	.	TRBJ1-1	CASSPGIRGGTEAFF	TGTGCCAGCTCACCTGGAATCAGAGGGGGAACAGAAGCTTTCTTT
13	.	TRBV11-2	TRBD1	TRBJ2-7	CASSADRAYEQYF	TGTGCCAGCAGCGCCGACAGGGCCTACGAGCAGTACTTC
14	.	TRBV9	.	TRBJ1-5	CASSADWAGQPQHF	TGTGCCAGCAGCGCCGACTGGGCGGGCCAGCCCCAGCATTTT
15	.	TRBV5-1	TRBD2	TRBJ2-2	CASSGGLAGTGELFF	TGCGCCAGCAGCGGGGGACTAGCGGGGACCGGGGAGCTGTTTTTT
12	.	TRBV29-1	TRBD1	TRBJ1-1	CSVTGGYTEAFF	TGCAGCGTGACAGGGGGCTACACTGAAGCTTTCTTT
14	.	TRBV27	TRBD2	TRBJ2-1	CASSRGGQYNEQFF	TGTGCCAGCAGTCGGGGGGGGCAGTACAATGAGCAGTTCTTC
16	.	TRBV6-5	TRBD1	TRBJ2-7	CASSYKGQGASYEQYF	TGTGCCAGCAGTTACAAGGGACAGGGGGCTTCCTACGAGCAGTACTTC
17	.	TRBV7-9	.	TRBJ2-6	CASNEGQGISGANVLTF	TGTGCCAGCAACGAGGGGCAGGGGATCTCTGGGGCCAACGTCCTGACTTTC
13	.	TRBV18	.	TRBJ1-6	CASCLMAQSPLHF	TGTGCCAGCTGTCTGATGGCACAGTCACCCCTCCACTTT
16	.	TRBV5-4	TRBD2	TRBJ2-7	CASSLAGLAGVGEQYF	TGTGCCAGCAGCTTGGCCGGACTAGCGGGGGTGGGCGAGCAGTACTTC
14	once	TRBV6-6	.	TRBJ1-4	CASSFSYNNEKLFF	TGTGCCAGCAGCTTCTCCTATAATAATGAAAAACTGTTTTTT
14	.	TRBV11-3	TRBD1	TRBJ1-6	CASSTGQENSPLHF	TGTGCCAGCAGCACCGGACAGGAGAATTCACCCCTCCACTTT
13	.	TRBV5-4	TRBD1	TRBJ2-5	CASSPQGWETQYF	TGTGCCAGCAGCCCACAGGGGTGGGAGACCCAGTACTTC
17	.	TRBV2	TRBD2	TRBJ2-3	CASSEGASGGITDTQYF	TGTGCCAGCAGTGAAGGTGCCAGCGGGGGAATCACAGATACGCAGTATTTT
12	.	TRBV18	.	TRBJ1-6	CASSHRDSPLHF	TGTGCCAGCTCTCACAGGGATTCACCCCTCCACTTT
16	once	TRBV28	TRBD2	TRBJ2-5	CASSLSNGGGGETQYF	TGTGCCAGCAGTTTATCTAACGGCGGGGGGGGAGAGACCCAGTACTTC
13	.	TRBV11-2	.	TRBJ1-6	CASSLFGNSPLHF	TGTGCCAGCAGCTTGTTCGGGAATTCACCCCTCCACTTT
16	.	TRBV7-9	.	TRBJ2-1	CASSPWRGQIRDEQFF	TGTGCCAGCAGCCCATGGCGGGGTCAAATAAGGGATGAGCAGTTCTTC